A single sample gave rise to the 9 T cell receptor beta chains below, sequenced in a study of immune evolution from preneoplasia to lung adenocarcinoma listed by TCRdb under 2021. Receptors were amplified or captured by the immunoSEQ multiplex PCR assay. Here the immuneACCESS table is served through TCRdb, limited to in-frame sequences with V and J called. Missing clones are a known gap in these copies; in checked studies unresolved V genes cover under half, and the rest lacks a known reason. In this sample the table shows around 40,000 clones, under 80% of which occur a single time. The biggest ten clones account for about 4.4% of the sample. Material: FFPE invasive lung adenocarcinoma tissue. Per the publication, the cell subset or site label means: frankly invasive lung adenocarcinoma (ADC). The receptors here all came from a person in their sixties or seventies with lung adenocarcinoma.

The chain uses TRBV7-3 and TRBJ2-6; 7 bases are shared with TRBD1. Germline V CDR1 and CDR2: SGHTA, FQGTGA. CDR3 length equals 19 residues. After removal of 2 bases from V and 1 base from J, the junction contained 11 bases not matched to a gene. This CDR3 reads CASSLGTAMVGSGANVLTF. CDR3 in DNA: TGTGCCAGCAGCTTAGGGACAGCGATGGTGGGGTCTGGGGCCAACGTCCTGACTTTC. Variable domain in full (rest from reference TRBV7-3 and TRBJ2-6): GAGVSQTPSNKVTEKGKYVELRCDPISGHTALYWYRQSLGQGPEFLIYFQGTGAADDSGLPNDRFFAVRPEGSVSTLKIQRTERGDSAVYLCASSLGTAMVGSGANVLTFGAGSRLTVL.

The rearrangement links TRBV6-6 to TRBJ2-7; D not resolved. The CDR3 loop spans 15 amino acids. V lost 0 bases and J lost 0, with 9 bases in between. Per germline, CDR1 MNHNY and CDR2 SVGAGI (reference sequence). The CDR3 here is CASSYSILGSYEQYF. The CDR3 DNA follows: TGTGCCAGCAGTTACTCGATATTGGGCTCCTACGAGCAGTACTTC.

In DNA form, the CDR3 reads TGTGCCAGTAGTGAGGCCAGGGGTCCACGGAATGAGCAGTTCTTC. It translates to CASSEARGPRNEQFF. The gene calls are TRBV19 and TRBJ2-1, with D perhaps TRBD1 (6 bases). Germline V gives CDR1 LNHDA, CDR2 SQIVND (reference sequence). V was clipped by 5 bases and J by 7 bases, with 18 bases between them. The CDR3 loop spans 15 amino acids.

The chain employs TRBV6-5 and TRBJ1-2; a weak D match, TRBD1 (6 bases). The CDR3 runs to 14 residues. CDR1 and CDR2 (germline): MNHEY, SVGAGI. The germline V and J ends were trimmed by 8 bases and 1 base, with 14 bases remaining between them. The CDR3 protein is CASGGALLNYGYTF. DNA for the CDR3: TGTGCCAGCGGGGGGGCCCTACTTAACTATGGCTACACCTTC.

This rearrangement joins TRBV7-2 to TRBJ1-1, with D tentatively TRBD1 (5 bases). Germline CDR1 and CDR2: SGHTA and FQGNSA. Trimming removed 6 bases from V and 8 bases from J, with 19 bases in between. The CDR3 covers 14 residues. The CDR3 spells CASRIAQDTPEAFF. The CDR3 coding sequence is TGTGCCAGCAGAATCGCACAGGACACCCCAGAAGCTTTCTTT.

This chain's CDR3 is CASGTVLREQYF. CDR3 nucleotides: TGTGCCAGCGGGACAGTTCTAAGGGAGCAGTACTTC. V is TRBV28 and J is TRBJ2-7, with 7 bases that match TRBD1. This CDR3 has 12 residues. V shed 8 bases and J 7 bases; nucleotides not matched to a gene: 8. CDR1 MDHEN and CDR2 SYDVKM come from the germline V gene. The full variable domain, in which reference TRBV28 and TRBJ2-7 provide the parts outside the CDR3, is DVKVTQSSRYLVKRTGEKVFLECVQDMDHENMFWYRQDPGLGLRLIYFSYDVKMKEKGDIPEGYSVSREKKERFSLILESASTNQTSMYLCASGTVLREQYFGPGTRLTVT.

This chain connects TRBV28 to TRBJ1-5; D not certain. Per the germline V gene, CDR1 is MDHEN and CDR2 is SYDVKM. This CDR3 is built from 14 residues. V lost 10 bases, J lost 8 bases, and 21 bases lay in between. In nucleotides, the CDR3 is TGTGCCACCTGGCCTTCTTTGGCCGGGGAGCCCCAGCATTTT. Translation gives CATWPSLAGEPQHF.

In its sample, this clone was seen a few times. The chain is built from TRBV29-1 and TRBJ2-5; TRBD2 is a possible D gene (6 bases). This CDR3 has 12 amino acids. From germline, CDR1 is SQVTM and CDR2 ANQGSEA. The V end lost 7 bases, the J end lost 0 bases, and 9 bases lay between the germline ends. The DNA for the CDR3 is TGCAGCGCCCGACTAGACCAAGAGACCCAGTACTTC. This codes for CSARLDQETQYF.

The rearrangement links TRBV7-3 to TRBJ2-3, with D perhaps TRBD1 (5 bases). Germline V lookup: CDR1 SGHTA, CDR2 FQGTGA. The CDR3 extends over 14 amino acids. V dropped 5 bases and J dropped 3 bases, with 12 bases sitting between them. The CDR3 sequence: CASSLQGGTDTQYF. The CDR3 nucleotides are TGTGCCAGCAGCCTCCAGGGCGGAACAGATACGCAGTATTTT.